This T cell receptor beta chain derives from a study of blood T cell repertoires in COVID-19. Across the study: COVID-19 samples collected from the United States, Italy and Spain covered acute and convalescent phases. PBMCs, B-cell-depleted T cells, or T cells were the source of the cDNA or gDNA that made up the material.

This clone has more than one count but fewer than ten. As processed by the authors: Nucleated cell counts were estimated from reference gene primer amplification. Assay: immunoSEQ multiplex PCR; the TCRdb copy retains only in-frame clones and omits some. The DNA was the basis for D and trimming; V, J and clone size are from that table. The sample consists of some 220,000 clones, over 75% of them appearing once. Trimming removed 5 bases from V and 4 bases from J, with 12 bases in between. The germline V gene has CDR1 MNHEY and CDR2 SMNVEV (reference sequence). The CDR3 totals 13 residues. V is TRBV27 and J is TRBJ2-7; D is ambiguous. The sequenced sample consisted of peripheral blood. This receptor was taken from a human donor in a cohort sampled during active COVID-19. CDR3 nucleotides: TGTGCCAGCAGTCTAACTAACCCTTACGAGCAGTACTTC. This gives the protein CASSLTNPYEQYF.